Listed here is a single TCR beta chain. Its antigen is not yet known. No much larger clonotype is one base removed from it; base qualities were not supplied. The method was the immunoSEQ multiplex PCR assay. The multiplex PCR relied on a mix of 60 forward primers for TCR Vbeta segments and 13 reverse primers for TCR Jbeta segments. The CDR3 region of rearranged TCR beta genes was amplified from genomic DNA with a multiplex PCR assay. The Illumina HiSeq System was used to sequence the amplified TCR beta libraries as 87-base-pair reads. Under the source paper's analysis protocol: Across the 666 repertoires, a later analysis counted roughly 77 million unique TCR beta chains, roughly 11 million of which were shared by at least two donors. A nearest-neighbor algorithm error-corrected the raw reads and collapsed the reads into unique sequences, merging closely related sequences to remove PCR and sequencing errors. CDR3 sequences were aligned to IMGT reference sequences to assign V, D and J gene segments. For a sequence to be retained, a match of at least six nucleotides to both a V gene segment and a J gene segment was required. Rearrangements were classified as productive when the CDR3 lacked stop codons and remained in frame with V and J, and all other rearrangements were classified as non-productive. Following IMGT convention, CDR3 was defined as the stretch from the second conserved V-encoded cysteine up to the conserved J-encoded phenylalanine. The earlier analysis of roughly 590 of the donors excluded sequences that lacked an unambiguous match to a single V gene segment. In an earlier analysis of 587 of the donors, V segments were called functional above 56.7% productive rearrangements and were called segregating when the between-donor standard deviation exceeded 5%. A statistical classification framework was built to diagnose cytomegalovirus status from the catalog of TCR beta chain sequences. A later analysis assigned V and J genes by comparing TCR nucleotide sequences with IMGT/GENE-DB human TR gene sequences. Using the TCRdist pipeline, a later analysis assigned CDR3 sequences along with most-parsimonious VDJ recombination scenarios. In a later analysis, each TCR beta chain was defined by its CDR3 amino acid sequence together with its V-gene family, and reads lacking a unique V-gene family were excluded. To address suspected cross-contamination and a sequencing artifact, a later analysis removed over 500 highly shared, low-generation-probability nucleotide sequences. A later analysis calculated a clonal expansion index for each public chain from normalized within-repertoire ranks of inferred template counts. Generation probabilities in a later analysis came from a VDJ recombination model fitted to out-of-frame rearrangements, and those results were checked against IGoR. Hypergeometric tests were used in a later analysis to score TCR-TCR, TCR-HLA and TCR-CMV co-occurrence, with a repertoire-size bias correction applied to the TCR pairs. False discovery rates were estimated in a later analysis by permuting HLA or CMV assignments 20 times. In a later analysis, co-occurring TCRs were grouped with DBSCAN, and TCRdist sequence similarity was added when clustering was performed within HLA-allele-positive subsets. Repertoires with fewer than 30,000 or more than 120,000 public chains, plus five repertoires with anomalous nucleotide sharing, were excluded from co-occurrence clustering. TCRdb mirrors the immuneACCESS table, restricted to in-frame sequences. Some clones are absent from its copies; in checked studies, under half trace to an unresolved V gene, and the reason for the others is unknown. Clonal size and the V and J genes are those of that table, whereas D and trimming came from the DNA. The sample profile shows a few hundred thousand clones; around 90% of them were found once. The ten biggest clones cover about 1.7% of the sample.

The cohort was made up of several hundred healthy bone marrow donors. At the time of sampling, all cohort members were nominally healthy, though unrecorded immune exposures were likely present. The donor was CMV seronegative and belonged to the group of 380 or so seronegative cohort members. Each donor provided a peripheral blood sample, and peripheral blood mononuclear cells were used for TCR beta sequencing. The Qiagen DNeasy Blood Extraction Kit was used to extract genomic DNA from the blood cell samples. This entry belongs to a study of cytomegalovirus exposure and HLA in healthy donors (dated by TCRdb to 2015 to 2018). General notes on the study: An earlier analysis of 550 to 700 of the donors reported 250 to 350 Gb of sequence data and roughly 100 million unique TCR beta sequences from some 180 million T cells. A few DR-DQ haplotypes were treated as single units for association and clustering because of strong linkage in the cohort. HLA typing included class I and class II loci at four-digit resolution. Across some 400 genotyped donors of the cohort, an average of approximately 240,000 unique TCR beta nucleotide sequences per donor were sequenced, and about a sixth of those sequences were non-productive. The T cell repertoires of 666 subjects were profiled by immunosequencing and related to cytomegalovirus serostatus. In a later analysis, previously published TCR beta repertoires from several hundred donors were re-analyzed and high-resolution HLA genotyping was added so that TCR occurrence patterns could be studied. The study combined high-throughput TCR immunosequencing, statistical association of individual TCRs with disease status, and machine learning to predict cytomegalovirus infection status. Of the roughly 400 genotyped donors, approximately 83% fell in the genetic ancestry cluster associated with self-reported Caucasian donors. All discovery cohort repertoires had been generated on a single sequencing platform. Typing coverage varied by locus: roughly 620-630 donors for A, B, C, DRB1 and DQB1; approximately 520 for DQA1; more than 600 for DPA1; approximately 490 for DPB1. An earlier analysis of approximately 640 of the donors applied high-throughput TCR beta sequencing to assess whether each TCR beta V gene segment acted as functional or pseudogenic. Rather than drawing on any new phenotypic data, the later analysis identified candidate immune exposures from TCR beta sequences and the way those sequences occurred across donors. Donor age, sex, ethnicity and CMV serostatus were compiled alongside the repertoire data. The aim of the study was to test whether cataloging public T cell receptors could identify signatures of past pathogen exposure. A later genetic analysis took genome-wide SNP genotypes for about 55% of the 666 donors and used that subset as a discovery cohort. An early release that covered around 590 HLA-typed donors contained 300 to 350 gigabases of sequencing data and 75 million to 100 million unique TCR sequences. Along with the approximately 600-subject first cohort, a separate validation cohort of approximately 110 different subjects was used. Here is what the overall study found, with its caveats: Correlated functional status among segregating V segments might be attributable to linkage disequilibrium, but an unknown experimental factor could not be ruled out. Three of the identified cytomegalovirus-associated TCR beta chains were confirmed in vitro to be specific for cytomegalovirus antigens. While some public TCRs were present in many individuals, most TCR sequences turned up only very rarely across donors. In an earlier analysis of around 600 of the donors, most TCR beta V segments appeared in productive rearrangements about 87% or about 30% of the time, broadly matching IMGT annotations. A later analysis found that HLA-associated TCR beta chains were more clonally expanded and had lower generation probabilities than equally common non-associated chains. Immune exposure information for the cohort was limited to CMV serostatus. In a later analysis, 15,000 to 20,000 TCR beta sequences were associated with specific HLA alleles at a false discovery rate of 0.05. According to the authors, the approach could potentially be generalized to other disease states and immunological phenotypes. A further reported finding was that TCR beta sequences accurately predicted the HLA-A and HLA-B alleles for most subjects in the first cohort. Strong co-occurrence of HLA alleles, especially DR and DQ, made assigning TCR associations to individual alleles difficult. In a later analysis, several top co-occurrence clusters were reported to appear linked to parvovirus B19, influenza, CMV and Epstein-Barr virus. A cluster of highly shared sequence variants was judged likely to be a technical artifact of the sequencing pipeline. Cytomegalovirus status was reported to be diagnosed by the classifier with high specificity and sensitivity in both the original and validation cohorts. In this cohort, only TCR beta chains were sequenced, and detectable features were limited by the absence of alpha or paired-chain data. Sequencing depth was assumed to be roughly uniform across donors in the presence/absence analyses, though that assumption may not hold. In the study, some 160 TCR beta chains were listed as associated with cytomegalovirus. A later analysis found that TCR association rates varied across HLA loci, with DRB1 alleles showing the most associated TCRs and HLA-C alleles the fewest. In a later genetic analysis, fewer N-insertions in productive TCRs were reported among donors in an Asian-associated ancestry cluster than the roughly 700-donor mean. Because some donors lacked HLA typing at each locus, the association tests relied only on the typed subset. The 87-base-pair reads could not distinguish some IMGT-functional V segments, including TRBV6-2 and TRBV6-3, so those segments were excluded. A later analysis found that most CMV-associated TCR beta chains appeared HLA-restricted, with HLA associations seemingly driven largely by CMV exposure. Because counts were too low, some 17 rarely observed V segments, including chromosome 9 orphons, were left out of the earlier analysis of approximately 580 of the donors. V-gene and J-gene trimming of TCR beta chains was associated with a missense DCLRE1C variant in a later genetic analysis, and the association was replicated in an independent cohort.

The CDR3 covers 15 residues, taking in both the cysteine and the phenylalanine. Solely the CDR3 DNA is kept, with 45 bases framed from the first base. CDR1 and CDR2 are drawn from the germline V gene: MNHEY, SVGAGI. V is cut back by 0 bases and J by 4 bases, with 4 bases in the junction unmatched. Recombination joined TRBV6-5 with TRBJ2-7; 9 bases in between match TRBD1. This clonotype originated in a girl aged 2-10 years in good health and CMV-seronegative. Specimen: PBMCs. The sequenced DNA is TGTGCCAGCAGTTACTCGAGGGACAGGGTTTACGAGCAGTACTTC. This translates into CASSYSRDRVYEQYF.